Below, one T cell receptor (beta chain) is given with its context. Its specificity is unknown. The CDR3 sequence is 14 residues long. Germline values: CDR1 LGHDT, CDR2 YNNKEL (reference sequence). V shed 0 bases and J shed 5 bases, with 10 bases lying between them. Included in the TCR beta cDNA libraries were unique molecular identifiers. Each CDR3 protein is one row after TCRdb ran MiXCR on the PCR reads. Of 350,000 to 450,000 distinct CDR3 sequences detected, about a third appear once; the ten largest clones hold roughly an eighth. The source of the sample is a study of post-analysis software for immune sequencing data. Whole-study findings and limits: Samples sharing a preparation batch grouped tightly together when assessed by F measure. TRBV5-6, TRBV5-1 and TRBV20-1 belonged to a set of a handful of TRBV segments that were more frequent in patients than controls.

Sequenced input: blood. This clonotype was obtained from a girl aged 5-17 years with multiple sclerosis. V gene TRBV3-1 combines with J gene TRBJ1-1; D is undetermined. CDR3 sequence: CASSQDMGLTEAFF. In nucleotides, the CDR3 is TGTGCCAGCAGCCAAGATATGGGTTTGACTGAAGCTTTCTTT.